Shown below are 17 T cell receptor beta chains from a single sample sequenced in a study of blood T cell repertoires in COVID-19. Method: immunoSEQ multiplex PCR; TCRdb's copy keeps in-frame clones and lacks some. The profile shows a few hundred thousand clones, approximately 81% of them singletons. The specimen was peripheral blood. These receptors all come from an elderly woman with acute or convalescent COVID-19.

The V and J genes are TRBV2 and TRBJ1-2; 12 bases map to TRBD1. Germline-derived CDR1 and CDR2 are SNHLY and FYNNEI. With V trimmed by 4 bases and J by 3 bases, 3 bases remained unmatched. The CDR3 contains 15 residues. The CDR3 reads CASSGGQGAYYGYTF. CDR3 sequence (DNA): TGTGCCAGCAGTGGGGGACAGGGGGCCTACTATGGCTACACCTTC.

CDR3 nucleotide sequence: TGTGCCAGCAGTTTTGGGCCCGGGAACACTGAAGCTTTCTTT. This translates into CASSFGPGNTEAFF. The chain combines TRBV27 with TRBJ1-1, with no clear D. V lost 3 bases and J 1 base, leaving 9 bases between the germline ends. Germline-derived CDR1 and CDR2 are MNHEY and SMNVEV (reference sequence). The CDR3 runs 14 residues.

The rearrangement uses TRBV5-1 and TRBJ2-3; D is uncertain. This CDR3 is 14 amino acids long. Germline CDR1 reads SGHRS; CDR2 reads YFSETQ. Trimming pared 0 bases from V and 2 bases from J, leaving 7 bases between. As DNA, the CDR3 is TGCGCCAGCAGCTTGGGAGCATTCACAGATACGCAGTATTTT. Translation: CASSLGAFTDTQYF.

This clone was counted many times. The rearrangement joins TRBV30 to TRBJ1-2; D ambiguous. Germline CDR1 is GTSNPN and CDR2 is SVGIG (reference sequence). The V gene lost 1 base and the J gene lost 3 bases, with 9 bases spanning the gap. This CDR3 spans 13 amino acids. The CDR3 DNA is TGTGCCTGGAGTGGGGGAGGACACTATGGCTACACCTTC. Translated, it gives CAWSGGGHYGYTF. Full variable domain (remainder filled in from reference TRBV30 and TRBJ1-2): SQTIHQWPATLVQPVGSPLSLECTVEGTSNPNLYWYRQAAGRGLQLLFYSVGIGQISSEVPQNLSASRPQDRQFILSSKKLLLSDSGFYLCAWSGGGHYGYTFGSGTRLTVV.

The rearrangement joins TRBV24-1 to TRBJ2-7; TRBD2 agrees at 13 bases. Unmatched junction bases numbered 10, after V lost 12 bases and J lost 0 bases. CDR3 length equals 16 residues. Per the germline V gene, CDR1 is KGHDR and CDR2 is SFDVKD. DNA of the CDR3: TGTGCCCCGTGGACTAGCGGGGGAATTCACTCCTACGAGCAGTACTTC. Translated: CAPWTSGGIHSYEQYF.

This rearrangement joins TRBV19 to TRBJ2-3; D might be TRBD2 (5 bases). The CDR3 length is 15 residues. Trimming shortened V by 5 bases and J by 3 bases, and 15 bases separated the two germline ends. Germline V lookup: CDR1 LNHDA, CDR2 SQIVND (reference sequence). This chain's CDR3 is CASSDGEGRTDTQYF. CDR3 nucleotides: TGTGCCAGTAGTGACGGGGAAGGGCGGACAGATACGCAGTATTTT.

The sample holds one count of this clone. The rearrangement links TRBV6-5 to TRBJ1-4; the D gene is possibly TRBD1 (6 bases). V gave up 1 base and J gave up 3 bases, with 9 bases separating them. The germline gives CDR1 MNHEY, CDR2 SVGAGI. CDR3 length: 15 residues. This chain's CDR3 is CASSYFRGANEKLFF. For the CDR3, the DNA is TGTGCCAGCAGTTACTTCAGGGGTGCTAATGAAAAACTGTTTTTT.

The V call is TRBV28, the J call TRBJ1-4; 10 bases are a match to TRBD1. The V segment lost 6 bases and the J segment 9 bases; nucleotides outside the gene matches: 13. This CDR3 region has 16 residues. CDR1 is MDHEN, CDR2 SYDVKM, per germline. CDR3 loop: CASRPAPGQGRQKLFF. DNA of the CDR3: TGTGCCAGCAGGCCCGCACCGGGACAGGGGAGACAAAAACTGTTTTTT. Supplemented by reference TRBV28 and TRBJ1-4, the full variable domain reads DVKVTQSSRYLVKRTGEKVFLECVQDMDHENMFWYRQDPGLGLRLIYFSYDVKMKEKGDIPEGYSVSREKKERFSLILESASTNQTSMYLCASRPAPGQGRQKLFFGSGTQLSVL.

This clone was observed a handful of times. V is TRBV19 and J is TRBJ1-2, with D possibly being TRBD1 (5 bases). Trimming removed 5 bases from V and 2 bases from J, with 18 bases in between. CDR3 size: 16 residues. Germline V gene lookup returns CDR1 LNHDA and CDR2 SQIVND (reference sequence). CDR3 loop: CASSVGGFGGNYGYTF. CDR3 DNA sequence: TGTGCCAGTAGTGTAGGCGGATTCGGGGGAAACTATGGCTACACCTTC.

The chain recombines TRBV2 with TRBJ1-4; D is undetermined. The CDR3 sequence is 13 residues long. The germline V and J ends were trimmed by 7 bases and 0 bases, with 6 bases remaining between them. CDR1 SNHLY and CDR2 FYNNEI come from the germline V gene. The chain's CDR3 is CASNRATNEKLFF. The CDR3 DNA reads TGTGCCAGCAATCGGGCAACTAATGAAAAACTGTTTTTT.

CDR3 sequence: CASSQPTGTYEQYF. The CDR3 DNA reads as TGCGCCAGCAGCCAGCCTACAGGGACCTACGAGCAGTACTTC. This chain joins TRBV4-1 and TRBJ2-7; the D gene is possibly TRBD1 (6 bases). Trimming pared 3 bases from V and 2 bases from J, leaving 11 bases between. There are 14 residues in the CDR3. Looked up from germline, CDR1 is MGHRA and CDR2 is YSYEKL.

V and J are TRBV9 and TRBJ2-3, with TRBD2 identical over 7 bases. Per the germline V gene, CDR1 is SGDLS and CDR2 is YYNGEE. After removal of 1 base from V and 4 bases from J, the junction contained 9 bases not matched to a gene. The CDR3 is 16 residues long. The CDR3 loop reads CASSVNDGRRADTQYF. CDR3 DNA: TGTGCCAGCAGCGTAAACGACGGGAGGAGGGCAGATACGCAGTATTTT. Variable domain in full (rest from reference TRBV9 and TRBJ2-3): DSGVTQTPKHLITATGQRVTLRCSPRSGDLSVYWYQQSLDQGLQFLIQYYNGEERAKGNILERFSAQQFPDLHSELNLSSLELGDSALYFCASSVNDGRRADTQYFGPGTRLTVL.

The table lists this clone with a count of one. J is TRBJ2-3 and V is TRBV5-1; 8 nucleotides agree with TRBD2. Germline V gene data show CDR1 as SGHRS and CDR2 as YFSETQ. V gave up 1 base and J gave up 5 bases; unmatched junction bases: 6. The CDR3 is 15 amino acids. The CDR3 sequence: CASSLMGGRQDTQYF. CDR3 in DNA: TGCGCCAGCAGCTTGATGGGCGGGAGGCAAGATACGCAGTATTTT.

The V call is TRBV11-2, the J call TRBJ1-2; maybe TRBD1 (5 bases). V was clipped by 6 bases and J by 0 bases, with 20 bases between them. The germline V gene encodes CDR1 SGHAT and CDR2 FQNNGV. This CDR3 comprises 17 residues. CDR3 loop: CASSPGPGIGANYGYTF. The CDR3 coding sequence is TGTGCCAGCAGTCCAGGGCCAGGGATAGGAGCTAACTATGGCTACACCTTC. Variable domain in full (rest from reference TRBV11-2 and TRBJ1-2): EAGVAQSPRYKIIEKRQSVAFWCNPISGHATLYWYQQILGQGPKLLIQFQNNGVVDDSQLPKDRFSAERLKGVDSTLKIQPAKLEDSAVYLCASSPGPGIGANYGYTFGSGTRLTVV.

The chain has TRBV19 and TRBJ1-1; 10 bases agree with TRBD1. CDR3 length: 13 amino acids. With V trimmed by 7 bases and J by 4 bases, 3 bases remained unmatched. The V gene's germline CDR1 is LNHDA and CDR2 SQIVND (reference sequence). The CDR3 region is CASIRTGGTEAFF. In DNA, the CDR3 is TGTGCCAGTATACGGACAGGGGGCACTGAAGCTTTCTTT.

V is TRBV7-3 and J is TRBJ2-3; 12 bases agree with TRBD2. The CDR3 runs 16 residues. V lost 4 bases and J lost 2; bases outside the gene matches: 4. Germline CDR1 and CDR2: SGHTA and FQGTGA. The CDR3 loop reads CASSSGLAGTTDTQYF. The CDR3 DNA is TGTGCCAGCAGCTCAGGACTAGCGGGGACCACAGATACGCAGTATTTT. Combining the CDR3 with reference TRBV7-3 and TRBJ2-3 gives the whole variable domain GAGVSQTPSNKVTEKGKYVELRCDPISGHTALYWYRQSLGQGPEFLIYFQGTGAADDSGLPNDRFFAVRPEGSVSTLKIQRTERGDSAVYLCASSSGLAGTTDTQYFGPGTRLTVL.

V usage is TRBV11-2 and J usage is TRBJ2-7, with D possibly being TRBD1 (6 bases). Germline CDR1 reads SGHAT; CDR2 reads FQNNGV. There are 15 residues in the CDR3. V dropped 0 bases and J dropped 5 bases, with 14 bases sitting between them. The chain's CDR3 is CASSLDHRVIDEQYF. In DNA, the CDR3 is TGTGCCAGCAGCTTAGATCACAGGGTAATAGACGAGCAGTACTTC. Full variable domain (remainder filled in from reference TRBV11-2 and TRBJ2-7): EAGVAQSPRYKIIEKRQSVAFWCNPISGHATLYWYQQILGQGPKLLIQFQNNGVVDDSQLPKDRFSAERLKGVDSTLKIQPAKLEDSAVYLCASSLDHRVIDEQYFGPGTRLTVT.